This TCR beta chain was recorded in a study of graft-versus-host responses after intestinal transplantation. The germline V and J ends were trimmed by 1 base and 4 bases, with 7 bases remaining between them. The CDR3 has 13 residues. Germline V CDR1 and CDR2: LNHDA, SQIVND (reference sequence). With roughly 200,000 irradiated, violet-dye-labeled stimulator cells, roughly 200,000 CFSE-labeled responder cells were plated. Profiling relied on immunoSEQ multiplex PCR, and the TCRdb table lists in-frame clones only, not all of them. The table includes 4,300 or so clones, less than 35% detected once. The receptor comes from a human patient who was an organ donor for intestinal transplantation. The genes are TRBV19 and TRBJ1-1; D not certain. Sequencing used alloreactive CD8+ T cells from a mixed lymphocyte reaction culture, obtained before transplantation. Stated subset: CFSE-low proliferating T cells sorted from roughly six-day pre-transplant mixed lymphocyte reaction (GvH or HvG direction). The CDR3 reads CASSIGRSTEAFF. The CDR3 DNA sequence: TGTGCCAGTAGTATAGGCAGGTCCACTGAAGCTTTCTTT.